Listed below are T cell receptor beta chains from one sample, sequenced in a study of blood T cell repertoires in COVID-19. The data were produced by immunoSEQ multiplex PCR, yet TCRdb's version contains in-frame clones alone and is incomplete. The table records tens of thousands of clones, about 90% of them present only once. Sequenced material: peripheral blood. These receptors were collected from a human donor with active COVID-19. The donor label of this sample is uncertain. The CDR3 runs from the conserved cysteine through the conserved F or W. D genes are given only for firm matches. Not all rows give a size; the values are once, few, many and, for expanded clones, a class.

v_call	d_call	j_call	clone_size	cdr3_aa	cdr3_nt
TRBV6-5	TRBD1	TRBJ1-6	-	CASSYRQGAASGALHF	TGTGCCAGCAGTTACCGACAGGGTGCCGCATCCGGAGCCCTCCACTTT
TRBV24-1	-	TRBJ2-3	-	CATSNTGEEADTQYF	TGTGCCACCAGTAACACAGGGGAGGAGGCAGATACGCAGTATTTT
TRBV4-3	-	TRBJ1-1	-	CASSQRLGQYTEAFF	TGCGCCAGCAGCCAACGACTTGGACAGTACACTGAAGCTTTCTTT
TRBV9	-	TRBJ1-3	-	CASSVAQEGIAGNTIYF	TGTGCCAGCAGCGTAGCGCAGGAGGGTATTGCTGGAAACACCATATATTTT
TRBV5-5	TRBD1	TRBJ2-1	-	CASSTDRGRFRTSNEQFF	TGTGCCAGCAGCACCGACAGGGGGCGCTTCCGGACTTCCAATGAGCAGTTCTTC
TRBV4-3	-	TRBJ1-1	-	CASSQDYDSWSSEAFF	TGCGCCAGCAGCCAAGATTACGACAGTTGGAGCTCTGAAGCTTTCTTT
TRBV6-5	-	TRBJ2-3	-	CASSHSTDTQYF	TGTGCCAGCAGTCATAGCACAGATACGCAGTATTTT
TRBV9	-	TRBJ2-3	-	CASSVWGESTDTQYF	TGTGCCAGCAGCGTATGGGGGGAAAGCACAGATACGCAGTATTTT
TRBV6-5	TRBD1	TRBJ2-5	-	CASSWTGGPETQYF	TGTGCCAGCAGTTGGACAGGGGGCCCGGAGACCCAGTACTTC
TRBV6-1	-	TRBJ2-1	-	CASSDQDRANEQFF	TGTGCCAGCAGTGATCAAGACAGAGCAAATGAGCAGTTCTTC
TRBV7-2	-	TRBJ1-6	-	CASSLSSYNSPLHF	TGTGCCAGCAGCTTGAGCTCCTATAATTCACCCCTCCACTTT
TRBV6-6	-	TRBJ2-2	once	CASAERQYTGELFF	TGTGCCAGCGCGGAAAGACAGTACACCGGGGAGCTGTTTTTT
TRBV7-7	TRBD2	TRBJ2-5	-	CASSSGLAGETQYF	TGTGCTAGCAGCTCGGGACTAGCAGGAGAGACCCAGTACTTC
TRBV6-2/TRBV6-3	TRBD2	TRBJ2-4	-	CASSYPTSGGARLAKNIQYF	TGTGCCAGCAGTTACCCGACTAGCGGGGGGGCGAGATTAGCCAAAAACATTCAGTACTTC
TRBV19	TRBD2	TRBJ2-3	-	CASSITLAGGPDTQYF	TGTGCCAGTAGTATTACGCTAGCGGGGGGGCCAGATACGCAGTATTTT
TRBV19	TRBD2	TRBJ2-3	-	CASSNNGLAGVGDTQYF	TGTGCCAGTAGTAATAACGGACTAGCGGGGGTAGGAGATACGCAGTATTTT
TRBV6-5	-	TRBJ2-2	-	CASSYVRSGELFF	TGTGCCAGCAGTTACGTTCGGTCCGGGGAGCTGTTTTTT
TRBV3-1/TRBV3-2	TRBD1	TRBJ2-1	-	CASSLNPTGGVSYNEQFF	TGTGCCAGCAGCCTTAACCCGACAGGGGGAGTATCCTACAATGAGCAGTTCTTC
TRBV24-1	-	TRBJ2-5	once	CATSLSYGFGEEETQYF	TGTGCCACCAGTTTATCATACGGGTTCGGAGAGGAAGAGACCCAGTACTTC
TRBV6-2/TRBV6-3	-	TRBJ2-7	-	CASSNPRDKTYEQYF	TGTGCCAGCAGTAACCCACGGGACAAGACCTACGAGCAGTACTTC
TRBV5-6	TRBD2	TRBJ2-5	-	CASSLGTRQETQYF	TGTGCCAGCAGCTTAGGGACTAGGCAAGAGACCCAGTACTTC
TRBV19	TRBD1	TRBJ2-1	-	CASSLLQGSSYNEQFF	TGTGCCAGTAGTCTACTACAGGGGAGCTCCTACAATGAGCAGTTCTTC
TRBV5-5	-	TRBJ2-2	-	CASSRVLASDTGELFF	TGTGCCAGCAGTCGGGTCCTTGCTTCGGACACCGGGGAGCTGTTTTTT
TRBV9	TRBD2	TRBJ2-3	-	CASSVAGRGGQDTQYF	TGTGCCAGCAGCGTAGCTGGGCGGGGGGGCCAAGATACGCAGTATTTT
TRBV10-3	TRBD2	TRBJ2-3	-	CAIREAGGTDTQYF	TGTGCCATCAGGGAAGCGGGGGGCACAGATACGCAGTATTTT
TRBV11-2	TRBD1	TRBJ1-3	-	CASSSPRGTNTIYF	TGTGCCAGCAGCAGCCCCAGGGGGACAAACACCATATATTTT
TRBV7-2	-	TRBJ1-1	-	CASSSSGVYGTEAFF	TGTGCCAGCAGCTCCTCGGGGGTTTATGGGACTGAAGCTTTCTTT
TRBV5-4	-	TRBJ2-5	few	CASSPEGQNVQTQYF	TGTGCCAGCAGCCCGGAGGGACAGAATGTGCAGACCCAGTACTTC
TRBV4-2	TRBD2	TRBJ2-4	-	CASSQEGRGVKNIQYF	TGTGCCAGCAGCCAAGAAGGGCGGGGGGTAAAAAACATTCAGTACTTC